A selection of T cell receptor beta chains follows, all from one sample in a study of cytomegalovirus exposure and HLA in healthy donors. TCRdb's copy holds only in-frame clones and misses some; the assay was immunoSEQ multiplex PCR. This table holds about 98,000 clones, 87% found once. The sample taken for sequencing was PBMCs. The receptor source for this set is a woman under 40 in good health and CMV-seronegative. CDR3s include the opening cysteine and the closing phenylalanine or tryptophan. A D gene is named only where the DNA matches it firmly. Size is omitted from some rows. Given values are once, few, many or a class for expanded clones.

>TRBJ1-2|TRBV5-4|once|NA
TGTGCCAGCAACACCGGGGGGGGGCGCGGCTACACCTTC
CASNTGGGRGYTF
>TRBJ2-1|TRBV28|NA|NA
TGTGCCAGCAGTTTAGATCCCTGGGCGGGGCAGTTCTTC
CASSLDPWAGQFF
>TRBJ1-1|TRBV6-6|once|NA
TGTGCCAGCAGTTACTCGATAGGGGATGAAGCTTTCTTT
CASSYSIGDEAFF
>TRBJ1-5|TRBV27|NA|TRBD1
TGTGCCAGCAGTCAGGACAGGGGAGTTGGTGGGAATCAGCCCCAGCATTTT
CASSQDRGVGGNQPQHF
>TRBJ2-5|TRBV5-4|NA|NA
TGTGCCAGCAGCCCGGAAGGGAGAGGAGAGACCCAGTACTTC
CASSPEGRGETQYF
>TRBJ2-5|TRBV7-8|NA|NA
TGTGCCAGCAGCTTACTTCGGGGAGAGACCCAGTACTTC
CASSLLRGETQYF
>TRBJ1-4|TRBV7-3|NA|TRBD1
TGTGCCAGCAGCTTGACAGGGTCTAATAATGAAAAACTGTTTTTT
CASSLTGSNNEKLFF
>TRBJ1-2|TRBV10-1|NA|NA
TGCGCCAGCAGTGAGGCAGGGAACTATGGCTACACCTTC
CASSEAGNYGYTF
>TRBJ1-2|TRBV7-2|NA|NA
TGTGCCAGCAGCCCCCCGGGGAGGGGAGTTAACTATGGCTACACCTTC
CASSPPGRGVNYGYTF
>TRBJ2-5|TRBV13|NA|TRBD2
TGTGCCAGCAGCTTAAGTGTGGGAGGGTCCGGGAAGACCCAGTACTTC
CASSLSVGGSGKTQYF
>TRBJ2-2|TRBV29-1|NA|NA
TGCAGCGCCCGAGGTCTCTCCCTCGGCACCGGGGAGCTGTTTTTT
CSARGLSLGTGELFF
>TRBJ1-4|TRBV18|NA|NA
TGTGCCAGCTCACTTTGGACAGCAACTAATGAAAAACTGTTTTTT
CASSLWTATNEKLFF
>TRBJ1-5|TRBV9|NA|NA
TGTGCCAGCAGCGGGGAGGGGATCCATCAGCCCCAGCATTTT
CASSGEGIHQPQHF
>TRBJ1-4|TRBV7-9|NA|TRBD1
TGTGCCAGCAGCTTAGTGAGGACAGGGACGGGATCCGATGAAAAACTGTTTTTT
CASSLVRTGTGSDEKLFF
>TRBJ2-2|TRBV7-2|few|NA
TGTGCCAGCAGCTTAGCCATAAGCGGGACCGGGGAGCTGTTTTTT
CASSLAISGTGELFF
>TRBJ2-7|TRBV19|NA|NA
TGTGCCAGTAGTATCGACAGTAACTACGAGCAGTACTTC
CASSIDSNYEQYF
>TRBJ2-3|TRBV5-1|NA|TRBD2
TGCGCCAGCAGCTTAGCGGGGGGGCCACTCACAGATACGCAGTATTTT
CASSLAGGPLTDTQYF
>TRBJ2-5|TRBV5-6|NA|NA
TGTGCCAGCAGCCTGAGAGCCGGGACACACCAAGAGACCCAGTACTTC
CASSLRAGTHQETQYF
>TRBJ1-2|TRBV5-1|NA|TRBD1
TGCGCCAGCAGTTGGGACAGGACTTTCAACTATGGCTACACCTTC
CASSWDRTFNYGYTF
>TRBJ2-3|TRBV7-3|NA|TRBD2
TGTGCCAGCAGCTTAAAGGGACTAGCGGGAAGAGGCACAGATACGCAGTATTTT
CASSLKGLAGRGTDTQYF
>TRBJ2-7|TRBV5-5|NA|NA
TGTGCCAGCAGCTTGGGGCGGTCGGCGGGACGCCCCTACGAGCAGTACTTC
CASSLGRSAGRPYEQYF
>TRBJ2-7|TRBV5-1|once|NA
TGCGCCAGCAGCTTGATTGAAGGAGGCGAGCAGTACTTC
CASSLIEGGEQYF
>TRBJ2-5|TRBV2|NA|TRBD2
TGTGCCAGCAGTGAAGAAAGGCGGGGGGGCCTCGAGACCCAGTACTTC
CASSEERRGGLETQYF
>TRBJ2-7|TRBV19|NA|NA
TGTGCCAGTAGTATAGGGCACATCCCCTCCTACGAGCAGTACTTC
CASSIGHIPSYEQYF
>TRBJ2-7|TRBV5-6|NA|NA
TGTGCCAGCACCTGGAGGGCCGCCCTCTCCTACGAGCAGTACTTC
CASTWRAALSYEQYF
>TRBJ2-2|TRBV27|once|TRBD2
TGTGCCAGCAGTTTCGTCGGACTAGCGGGATCTAACACCGGGGAGCTGTTTTTT
CASSFVGLAGSNTGELFF
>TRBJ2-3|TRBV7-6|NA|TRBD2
TGTGCCAGCAGCAGACTAGCGGGAAGCACAGATACGCAGTATTTT
CASSRLAGSTDTQYF
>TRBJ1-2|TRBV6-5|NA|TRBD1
TGTGCCAGCAGGCAGCCGGGACAGGCATTTTATGGCTACACCTTC
CASRQPGQAFYGYTF
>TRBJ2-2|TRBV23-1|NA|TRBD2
TGCGCCAGCAGTCAATCGAGGGAGGGGCGCATCACCGGGGAGCTGTTTTTT
CASSQSREGRITGELFF
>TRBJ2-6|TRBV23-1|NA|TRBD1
TGCGCCAGTCCCCAAGGGAGGACAGGGGCCGGGGCCAACGTCCTGACTTTC
CASPQGRTGAGANVLTF
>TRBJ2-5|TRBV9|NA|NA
TGTGCCAGCAGCAAGCGGGTGGGAGAGACCCAGTACTTC
CASSKRVGETQYF